This TCR beta chain was profiled in a study of CD8 T cells in Susac syndrome. In the study overall: The Susac syndrome patients were therapy-naive, on corticosteroids, or on intravenous immunoglobulin alone at blood draw.

Sequencing of TCR beta covered CD8+ and CD4+ T cells obtained from blood. Negative isolation was used for CD8+ and CD4+ T cells, and FACS enrichment was applied to TEMRA cells. Reverse transcription of 0.5 to 1 ug RNA was performed with random hexamers. TCRdb itself ran the immunoSEQ multiplex PCR reads through MiXCR, one entry per CDR3 protein. The sample shows 80,000 or so distinct CDR3 sequences, roughly 95% of them seen only once. CDR1 and CDR2 (germline): MNHEY, SMNVEV (reference sequence). Deletions cut 5 bases from V and 4 bases from J, with 6 bases between. This CDR3 has 13 residues. V gene TRBV27 combines with J gene TRBJ1-6; D is unclear. The sequencing input was CD8+ T cells from PBMCs. The TCR comes from a human donor with Susac syndrome. The CDR3 spells CASSPHYNSPLHF. The CDR3 bases are TGTGCCAGCAGTCCCCATTATAATTCACCCCTCCACTTT.